What follows are 27 T cell receptor beta chains derived from one specimen sequenced in a study of vaccination effects on CD4 cells after COVID-19. In the ViraFEST assay, antigen-specific CD4+ clonotypes were identified by expansion after peptide-pool stimulation. Following culture for around 10 days, CD4+ T cells were isolated. Having tested negative for nucleocapsid antibodies, the vaccine recipients showed no prior SARS-CoV-2 infection. These receptors have no known antigen. Libraries were prepared by immunoSEQ multiplex PCR; TCRdb keeps only in-frame clonotypes and omits some of them. The data hold fewer than 25,000 clones, with almost 70% observed a single time. This specimen consisted of CD4+ T cells from PBMCs cultured with HCoV-NL63 spike peptides, obtained before COVID-19 vaccination. These receptors came from a human donor who received a COVID-19 vaccine.

This clone was detected only once. This chain joins TRBV18 and TRBJ1-3; D is uncertain. The CDR3 has 16 amino acids. Trimming cost V 2 bases and J 0 bases, with 11 bases left between them. Germline CDR1 reads KGHSH; CDR2 reads LQKENI. The CDR3 region has the DNA TGTGCCAGCTCACCAGGGCCAGGCAGCTCTGGAAACACCATATATTTT. Translated, it gives CASSPGPGSSGNTIYF.

This clone appeared a single time. CDR3: CATEEPNNEQFF. The DNA of the CDR3 is TGCGCCACCGAGGAACCGAACAATGAGCAGTTCTTC. The rearrangement links TRBV10-1 to TRBJ2-1, with D hard to call. The V gene's germline CDR1 is WNHNN and CDR2 SYGVQD (reference sequence). V was trimmed by 10 bases and J by 5 bases, leaving 12 bases between them. The CDR3 consists of 12 residues.

The chain couples TRBV5-1 to TRBJ2-2, with 11 nucleotides matching TRBD2. This CDR3 region has 18 residues. From germline, CDR1 is SGHRS and CDR2 YFSETQ. V gave up 5 bases and J gave up 3 bases; unmatched junction bases: 12. The CDR3 DNA reads TGCGCCAGCAGGAACCCCCCTCTAGCGGGAGGTGACACCGGGGAGCTGTTTTTT. As protein: CASRNPPLAGGDTGELFF. Drawing the rest from reference TRBV5-1 and TRBJ2-2, the complete variable domain is KAGVTQTPRYLIKTRGQQVTLSCSPISGHRSVSWYQQTPGQGLQFLFEYFSETQRNKGNFPGRFSGRQFSNSRSEMNVSTLELGDSALYLCASRNPPLAGGDTGELFFGEGSRLTVL.

In its sample, this clone was seen a few times. The chain combines TRBV7-2 with TRBJ1-5, with no clear D. This CDR3 is 13 amino acids long. Germline-derived CDR1 and CDR2 are SGHTA and FQGNSA. V lost 10 bases, J lost 0 bases, and 10 bases lay in between. In nucleotides, the CDR3 is TGTGCCACCTCTAGGAATAGCAATCAGCCCCAGCATTTT. Residues: CATSRNSNQPQHF.

V usage is TRBV29-1 and J usage is TRBJ2-7; D possibly corresponds to TRBD1 (6 bases). Trimming removed 5 bases at V and 5 bases at J, with 10 bases between. In germline, CDR1 is SQVTM, CDR2 ANQGSEA. This CDR3 spans 11 amino acids. The CDR3 spells CSVKTGNEQYF. In nucleotides, the CDR3 is TGCAGCGTTAAGACAGGCAACGAGCAGTACTTC.

The chain employs TRBV11-2 and TRBJ2-3; tentatively, D is TRBD2 (6 bases). Germline CDR1 and CDR2: SGHAT and FQNNGV. The length of the CDR3 is 18 residues. V was pared by 1 base and J by 1 base, with 18 bases between. This CDR3 is CASSLGDLRRAGTDTQYF. The CDR3 DNA reads TGTGCCAGCAGCTTAGGGGACTTAAGGAGGGCTGGCACAGATACGCAGTATTTT.

This clone was counted between two and nine times. The chain is built from TRBV2 and TRBJ1-5; 9 positions agree with TRBD1. Losses at the gene ends were 6 bases for V and 4 bases for J; bases not matched to a gene: 13. There are 17 residues in the CDR3. Germline loops: CDR1 SNHLY, CDR2 FYNNEI. DNA for the CDR3: TGTGCCAGCAGCCCGGGACAGGGATGGGCCATAAATCAGCCCCAGCATTTT. This sequence encodes CASSPGQGWAINQPQHF.

CDR3: CASSLGTTEAFF. As DNA, the CDR3 is TGTGCCAGCAGCTTAGGGACAACTGAAGCTTTCTTT. V usage is TRBV7-9 and J usage is TRBJ1-1; the D gene is possibly TRBD1 (5 bases). The CDR3 contains 12 residues. The V end lost 1 base, the J end lost 5 bases, and 5 bases lay between the germline ends. Germline assignment: CDR1 SEHNR and CDR2 FQNEAQ (reference sequence).

The chain recombines TRBV7-8 with TRBJ1-1; possible D gene TRBD1, 5 bases. The germline V gene encodes CDR1 SGHVS and CDR2 FQNEAQ. Trimming took 8 bases from V and 0 from J, leaving 10 bases between them. The CDR3 length is 13 residues. CDR3 protein: CASGTHMNTEAFF. As DNA, the CDR3 is TGTGCCAGCGGGACCCACATGAACACTGAAGCTTTCTTT. The whole variable domain, filled in from reference TRBV7-8 and TRBJ1-1, reads GAGVSQSPRYKVAKRGQDVALRCDPISGHVSLFWYQQALGQGPEFLTYFQNEAQLDKSGLPSDRFFAERPEGSVSTLKIQRTQQEDSAVYLCASGTHMNTEAFFGQGTRLTVV.

The J gene is TRBJ2-1, the V gene TRBV14, with TRBD1 matching over 9 bases. V lost 0 bases, J lost 5 bases, and 5 bases stayed unmatched. This CDR3 contains 16 residues. From germline, CDR1 is SGHDN and CDR2 FVKESK. The CDR3 coding sequence is TGTGCCAGCAGCCAAGAGCCGGGACAGGGAGACAATGAGCAGTTCTTC. This sequence encodes CASSQEPGQGDNEQFF.

The chain employs TRBV29-1 and TRBJ2-7, with 11 bases lining up with TRBD2. There are 13 residues in the CDR3. Germline CDR1 is SQVTM and CDR2 is ANQGSEA. Trimming cost V 7 bases and J 5 bases; bases outside gene matches: 7. CDR3 sequence: CSAGLAGWDEQYF. The CDR3 DNA sequence: TGCAGCGCTGGACTAGCGGGTTGGGACGAGCAGTACTTC.

This clone was counted only a few times. The chain recombines TRBV18 with TRBJ1-3; D is undetermined. The CDR3 sequence is 13 residues long. V gave up 1 base and J gave up 4 bases, with 5 bases separating them. Looked up from germline, CDR1 is KGHSH and CDR2 is LQKENI. For the CDR3, the DNA is TGTGCCAGCTCACCACTTTCCGGAAACACCATATATTTT. Translation gives CASSPLSGNTIYF. The variable domain in full, with the rest retrieved from reference TRBV18 and TRBJ1-3, is NAGVMQNPRHLVRRRGQEARLRCSPMKGHSHVYWYRQLPEEGLKFMVYLQKENIIDESGMPKERFSAEFPKEGPSILRIQQVVRGDSAAYFCASSPLSGNTIYFGEGSWLTVV.

The rearrangement uses TRBV18 and TRBJ2-7, with D unclear. Per germline, CDR1 KGHSH and CDR2 LQKENI. V was clipped by 3 bases and J by 4 bases, with 16 bases between them. This CDR3 has 15 residues. For the CDR3, the DNA is TGTGCCAGCTCACCGACGCAGTTGGGCTATTACGAGCAGTACTTC. Translating it yields CASSPTQLGYYEQYF.

The chain has TRBV14 and TRBJ2-1; D possibly corresponds to TRBD1 (6 bases). V shed 4 bases and J shed 6 bases, with 19 bases lying between them. The CDR3 extends over 16 amino acids. Germline V gene lookup returns CDR1 SGHDN and CDR2 FVKESK. The CDR3 loop reads CASSRSGHLRGNEQFF. CDR3 sequence (DNA): TGTGCCAGCAGCCGTTCGGGACACTTAAGGGGCAATGAGCAGTTCTTC.

V usage is TRBV6-1 and J usage is TRBJ1-4; D gene unclear. The V gene lost 2 bases and the J gene lost 10 bases, with 17 bases spanning the gap. CDR3 length equals 15 residues. Germline V CDR1 and CDR2: MNHNS, SASEGT. Written as DNA, the CDR3 is TGTGCCAGCAGTGAACTCCCAAAAAAGGTGGGAAAACTGTTTTTT. It encodes CASSELPKKVGKLFF.

This rearrangement joins TRBV3-1 (or the pseudogene TRBV3-2) to TRBJ2-3; 8 positions match TRBD1. V lost 0 bases, J lost 6 bases, and 5 bases stayed unmatched. The CDR3 is made up of 15 amino acids. Germline values: CDR1 LGHDT, CDR2 YNNKEL (reference sequence). CDR3 amino acids: CASSQEAGGRDTQYF. In nucleotides, the CDR3 is TGTGCCAGCAGCCAAGAGGCAGGGGGCCGCGATACGCAGTATTTT.

The chain links TRBV28 to TRBJ1-1; D is undetermined. Trimming took off 5 bases at V and 1 base at J, with 8 bases between the two ends. The CDR3 runs 13 residues. The V gene's germline CDR1 is MDHEN and CDR2 SYDVKM. This chain's CDR3 is CASSLRRNTEAFF. The DNA of the CDR3 is TGTGCCAGCAGTCTACGACGGAACACTGAAGCTTTCTTT.

The chain has TRBV5-1 and TRBJ2-5; D not resolved. Germline V gene data show CDR1 as SGHRS and CDR2 as YFSETQ. Between the trimmed V and J ends, which lost 2 bases and 3 bases, there was a span of 5 bases. The CDR3 loop spans 12 amino acids. The CDR3 sequence: CASSFGEETQYF. DNA for the CDR3: TGCGCCAGCAGCTTTGGGGAAGAGACCCAGTACTTC.

The chain combines TRBV5-5 with TRBJ2-1; 9 nucleotides align to TRBD1. V lost 4 bases, J lost 8 bases, and 7 bases stayed unmatched. Germline V gene data show CDR1 as SGHKS and CDR2 as YYEKEE (reference sequence). The CDR3 sequence is 14 residues long. As DNA, the CDR3 is TGTGCCAGCAGCCCCCGGGACAGGGCGGATGAGCAGTTCTTC. Translated: CASSPRDRADEQFF.

This sequence joins TRBV3-1 (or the pseudogene TRBV3-2) and TRBJ2-3; the match to TRBD2 covers 11 bases. Germline V gene sequence: CDR1 LGHDT, CDR2 YNNKEL (reference sequence). The CDR3 totals 17 residues. V trimming: 7 bases; J trimming: 3 bases; junction bases outside the gene matches: 12. CDR3 coding DNA: TGTGCCAGCACCGGGAGTAGCGGGGGGGCCGCGACAGATACGCAGTATTTT. This encodes CASTGSSGGAATDTQYF.

J is TRBJ2-5 and V is TRBV18, with D unclear. The length of the CDR3 is 11 residues. V shed 1 base and J shed 3 bases, with 0 bases lying between them. Germline V CDR1 and CDR2: KGHSH, LQKENI. In DNA form, the CDR3 reads TGTGCCAGCTCACCACAAGAGACCCAGTACTTC. It encodes CASSPQETQYF. Based on the CDR3 plus reference TRBV18 and TRBJ2-5, the full variable domain is NAGVMQNPRHLVRRRGQEARLRCSPMKGHSHVYWYRQLPEEGLKFMVYLQKENIIDESGMPKERFSAEFPKEGPSILRIQQVVRGDSAAYFCASSPQETQYFGPGTRLLVL.

The chain combines TRBV27 with TRBJ2-3; D is unresolved. Trimming left V 8 bases short and J 2 bases short, with 14 bases between. Germline CDR1 reads MNHEY; CDR2 reads SMNVEV (reference sequence). This CDR3 has 14 amino acids. The CDR3 coding sequence is TGTGCCAGCTTGCAACGCGGCAACACAGATACGCAGTATTTT. Encoded protein: CASLQRGNTDTQYF.

This clone is a singleton in its sample. A read error may account for a junction end that differs from germline. The genes are TRBV2 and TRBJ1-2; tentative D call: TRBD1 (6 bases). The CDR3 has 10 amino acids. Germline V gives CDR1 SNHLY, CDR2 FYNNEI. DNA for the CDR3: TGTGCCAGCTATTCAGGGGAATCAAGCTTC. The encoded protein is CASYSGESSF. Supplemented by reference TRBV2 and TRBJ1-2, the full variable domain reads EPEVTQTPSHQVTQMGQEVILRCVPISNHLYFYWYRQILGQKVEFLVSFYNNEISEKSEIFDDQFSVERPDGSNFTLKIRSTKLEDSAMYFCASYSGESSFGSGTRLTVV.

The chain couples TRBV5-1 to TRBJ1-2; unclear D gene. From germline, CDR1 is SGHRS and CDR2 YFSETQ. The CDR3 extends over 14 amino acids. V was shortened by 3 bases and J by 2 bases, with 11 bases between the two germline ends. The CDR3 region is CASSSHGPNYGYTF. The DNA of the CDR3 is TGCGCCAGCAGCTCCCACGGGCCCAACTATGGCTACACCTTC. The full variable domain, completed using reference TRBV5-1 and TRBJ1-2, is KAGVTQTPRYLIKTRGQQVTLSCSPISGHRSVSWYQQTPGQGLQFLFEYFSETQRNKGNFPGRFSGRQFSNSRSEMNVSTLELGDSALYLCASSSHGPNYGYTFGSGTRLTVV.

This chain links TRBV10-3 with TRBJ1-5; a possible D gene is TRBD1 (6 bases). The CDR3 runs to 15 residues. CDR1 is ENHRY, CDR2 SYGVKD, per germline. Trimming left V 1 base short and J 3 bases short, with 10 bases between. CDR3 sequence (DNA): TGTGCCATCAGTGAGTTACAGGGAGACAATCAGCCCCAGCATTTT. Translating it yields CAISELQGDNQPQHF.

The chain combines TRBV6-5 with TRBJ2-7, with D tentatively TRBD2 (5 bases). Trimming stripped 0 bases from V and 6 bases from J, with 9 bases between. Germline CDR1 reads MNHEY; CDR2 reads SVGAGI. The CDR3 runs to 13 residues. For the CDR3, the DNA is TGTGCCAGCAGTTACTCAACTAGAACCGAGCAGTACTTC. It translates to CASSYSTRTEQYF.

This clone occurred a few times. The chain joins TRBV5-1 to TRBJ1-1, with 7 bases that match TRBD1. Germline V gene sequence: CDR1 SGHRS, CDR2 YFSETQ. V lost 0 bases, J lost 9 bases, and 5 bases stayed unmatched. The CDR3 length is 13 residues. DNA for the CDR3: TGCGCCAGCAGCTTGGGAGGACAGGACAAAGCTTTCTTT. Its translation: CASSLGGQDKAFF. The full variable domain, its missing parts supplied by reference TRBV5-1 and TRBJ1-1, is KAGVTQTPRYLIKTRGQQVTLSCSPISGHRSVSWYQQTPGQGLQFLFEYFSETQRNKGNFPGRFSGRQFSNSRSEMNVSTLELGDSALYLCASSLGGQDKAFFGQGTRLTVV.